These 9 T cell receptor beta chains originate from one sample sequenced in a study of shared clonotypes between healthy human individuals. CD8 cells classed as naive were CD45RO-negative and positively selected for CCR7, excluding terminally differentiated effector memory CD45RA+ cells. Repertoires were generated with immunoSEQ multiplex PCR, while TCRdb's copy carries only in-frame clones and drops some. This table has about 2 million clones, over 85% appearing once. The sequenced sample was naive CD8+ T cells sorted from blood. These receptors were collected from a man younger than 35 in good health.

The chain uses TRBV6-1 and TRBJ2-2, with 7 bases that match TRBD1. CDR1 and CDR2 from the germline V gene are MNHNS and SASEGT. The CDR3 length is 13 residues. With V trimmed by 7 bases and J by 6 bases, 5 bases remained unmatched. The CDR3 DNA follows: TGTGCCAGCATCCCGGACAGGCCCGGGGAGCTGTTTTTT. Translation: CASIPDRPGELFF.

The gene calls are TRBV2 and TRBJ2-1; 9 positions agree with TRBD2. The CDR3 contains 17 residues. Unmatched junction bases numbered 7, after V lost 3 bases and J lost 1 base. From germline, CDR1 is SNHLY and CDR2 FYNNEI. The CDR3, as DNA: TGTGCCAGCAGTGACAATCCGGCGGGAGGGTCCTACAATGAGCAGTTCTTC. It translates to CASSDNPAGGSYNEQFF.

V and J are TRBV4-1 and TRBJ2-5; tentative D call: TRBD2 (6 bases). The CDR3 spans 15 residues. Germline V gene lookup returns CDR1 MGHRA and CDR2 YSYEKL. V dropped 4 bases and J dropped 3 bases, with 15 bases sitting between them. The CDR3 bases are TGCGCCAGCAGCCGGGATAGGTGGGGGGAAGAGACCCAGTACTTC. Translation gives CASSRDRWGEETQYF.

The chain joins TRBV28 to TRBJ1-2; 9 bases map to TRBD1. CDR3 size: 13 residues. Trimming cost V 6 bases and J 5 bases; bases outside gene matches: 4. The V gene's germline CDR1 is MDHEN and CDR2 SYDVKM. The CDR3 DNA reads TGTGCCAGCAGGGCGACAGGGGGTTATGGCTACACCTTC. Its translation is CASRATGGYGYTF.

The chain carries TRBV9 and TRBJ2-1, with D maybe TRBD1 (6 bases). V was clipped by 4 bases and J by 9 bases, with 20 bases between them. This CDR3 is 15 amino acids long. Per the germline V gene, CDR1 is SGDLS and CDR2 is YYNGEE. CDR3 in DNA: TGTGCCAGCAGCTCCGACACATACGAGGGGGTTGAGCAGTTCTTC. This codes for CASSSDTYEGVEQFF.

The genes are TRBV11-2 and TRBJ1-4; TRBD1 aligns across 7 bases. This CDR3 is built from 12 residues. Germline V lookup: CDR1 SGHAT, CDR2 FQNNGV. V shed 5 bases, J shed 11 bases, and the junction held 5 bases outside the gene matches. CDR3 sequence (DNA): TGTGCCAGCAGCGTCACAGGGGAGAAACTGTTTTTT. The encoded protein is CASSVTGEKLFF.

DNA of the CDR3: TGTGCCAGCAGCTTAGACCTAGCAGGGAACTATGAGCAGTTCTTC. Translated, it gives CASSLDLAGNYEQFF. This chain links TRBV7-6 with TRBJ2-1; the D call may be TRBD1 or TRBD2 (5 bases each). Germline V gives CDR1 SGHVS, CDR2 FNYEAQ. The CDR3 covers 15 residues. V was clipped by 1 base and J by 8 bases, with 15 bases between them.

This clone was picked up one time. This same CDR3 is encoded by further DNA sequences in the sample. This chain links TRBV5-1 with TRBJ2-7; TRBD2 might be the D (5 bases). CDR1 and CDR2 from the germline V gene are SGHRS and YFSETQ. Trimming shortened V by 0 bases and J by 3 bases, and 7 bases separated the two germline ends. The CDR3 has 13 residues. CDR3 bases: TGCGCCAGCAGCTTGGGTGGAGGCTACGAGCAGTACTTC. This translates into CASSLGGGYEQYF.

The chain is built from TRBV4-1 and TRBJ1-3, with D unclear. CDR3 length: 14 amino acids. CDR1 and CDR2 (germline): MGHRA, YSYEKL. With 1 base removed from V and 4 bases from J, the gap between germline ends came to 8 bases. Written as DNA, the CDR3 is TGCGCCAGCAGCCAAGTGGGGTACGGAAACACCATATATTTT. This translates into CASSQVGYGNTIYF.